The next 7 T cell receptor beta chains were all read from a single sample in a study of regulatory T cells in long-lasting Graves disease. Arm-PCR of CDR3 regions and iRepertoire HTBI primers were the basis on which TCR beta libraries were built. TCRdb reanalysed the multiplex PCR reads using MiXCR and keeps one entry per CDR3 protein. The data contain roughly 400,000 distinct CDR3 sequences, about a sixth of them singletons. Noted time point: newly diagnosed GD, antithyroid drugs for less than 3 months. Researchers made the TCR library from RNA that was extracted from PBMCs. These data were also reused for a study on T cells in Graves' hyperthyroidism and ophthalmopathy.

Sequenced material: peripheral blood mononuclear cells (PBMCs), taken at new diagnosis, from a patient treated with antithyroid drugs. The receptors here all came from a young woman with Graves disease.

The chain uses TRBV6-5 and TRBJ1-3; no reliable D call. Germline-derived CDR1 and CDR2 are MNHEY and SVGAGI. The V and J ends lost 2 bases and 3 bases respectively, with 11 bases between them. This CDR3 is 15 amino acids long. CDR3: CASSYAGELGNTIYF. In DNA form, the CDR3 reads TGTGCCAGCAGTTACGCCGGGGAACTTGGAAACACCATATATTTT.

This clonotype was observed a few times. The CDR3 region is CASSIIQLNEQFF. DNA of the CDR3: TGTGCCAGCAGCATAATCCAGCTCAATGAGCAGTTCTTC. The gene calls are TRBV7-9 and TRBJ2-1; no clear D gene. This CDR3 comprises 13 residues. Trimming shortened V by 5 bases and J by 6 bases, and 11 bases separated the two germline ends. CDR1 is SEHNR, CDR2 FQNEAQ, per germline (reference sequence).

As to this clonotype: One base away lies a much larger clone, so this may be a sequencing read error. V is TRBV5-1 and J is TRBJ1-1; 7 bases agree with TRBD1. The trim removed 5 bases at V and 3 bases at J, leaving 7 bases unmatched. CDR1 is SGHRS, CDR2 YFSETQ, per germline. The CDR3 is made up of 14 amino acids. The CDR3 loop reads CASRTTGMHTEAFF. The CDR3 DNA is TGCGCCAGCAGAACGACAGGGATGCACACTGAAGCTTTCTTT.

This clonotype was seen repeatedly, ten times or more. The gene calls are TRBV5-1 and TRBJ2-3; 11 nucleotides agree with TRBD2. The CDR3 totals 16 residues. The trim removed 4 bases at V and 4 bases at J, leaving 8 bases unmatched. In germline, CDR1 is SGHRS, CDR2 YFSETQ. The CDR3 is CASSASGTSGADTQYF. The CDR3 coding sequence is TGCGCCAGCAGCGCATCCGGGACTAGCGGCGCAGATACGCAGTATTTT.

This clonotype was counted only a few times. The genes are TRBV29-1 and TRBJ2-7; possibly TRBD2 for D (5 bases). V was clipped by 3 bases and J by 4 bases, with 16 bases between them. CDR1 is SQVTM and CDR2 is ANQGSEA in the germline V gene. CDR3 length: 14 residues. The CDR3 reads CSVELTGIKYEQYF. In nucleotides, the CDR3 is TGCAGCGTTGAGTTGACGGGAATTAAATACGAGCAGTACTTC.

Ten or more counts support this clonotype. CDR3 DNA: TGTGCCAGCACCGCTTGGATGGAGAGCAATCAGCCCCAGCATTTT. This sequence encodes CASTAWMESNQPQHF. This chain connects TRBV28 to TRBJ1-5; D is unresolved. CDR1 and CDR2 from the germline V gene are MDHEN and SYDVKM. The CDR3 spans 15 residues. The V and J ends lost 7 bases and 1 base respectively, with 14 bases between them.

This clonotype was detected ten times or more. The chain has TRBV6-1 and TRBJ2-1; TRBD1 aligns across 7 bases. Germline V gene lookup returns CDR1 MNHNS and CDR2 SASEGT. The trim removed 6 bases at V and 1 base at J, leaving 3 bases unmatched. The CDR3 covers 14 residues. The CDR3: CASRDRESYNEQFF. For the CDR3, the DNA is TGTGCCAGCAGAGACAGGGAGTCCTACAATGAGCAGTTCTTC.